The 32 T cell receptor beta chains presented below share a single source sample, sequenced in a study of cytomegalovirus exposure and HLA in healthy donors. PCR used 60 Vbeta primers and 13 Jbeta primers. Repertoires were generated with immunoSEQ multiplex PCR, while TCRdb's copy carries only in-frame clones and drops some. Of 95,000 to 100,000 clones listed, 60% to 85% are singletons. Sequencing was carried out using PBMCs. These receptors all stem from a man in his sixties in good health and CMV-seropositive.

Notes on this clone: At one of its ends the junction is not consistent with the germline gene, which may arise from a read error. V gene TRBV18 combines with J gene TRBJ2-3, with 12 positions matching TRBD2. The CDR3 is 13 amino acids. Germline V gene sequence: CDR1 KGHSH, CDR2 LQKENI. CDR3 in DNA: TGTGCCAGCTCCGGACTAGCGGGGCCCGCGGGGGTTTTT. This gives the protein CASSGLAGPAGVF.

The CDR3 here is CASSGLADTYNEQFF. CDR3 DNA sequence: TGTGCCAGCAGCGGACTAGCGGATACCTACAATGAGCAGTTCTTC. V is TRBV7-8 and J is TRBJ2-1; the match to TRBD2 covers 10 bases. J was trimmed by 2 bases and V by 5 bases; bases with no gene match: 3. Germline V gives CDR1 SGHVS, CDR2 FQNEAQ. The CDR3 length is 15 residues.

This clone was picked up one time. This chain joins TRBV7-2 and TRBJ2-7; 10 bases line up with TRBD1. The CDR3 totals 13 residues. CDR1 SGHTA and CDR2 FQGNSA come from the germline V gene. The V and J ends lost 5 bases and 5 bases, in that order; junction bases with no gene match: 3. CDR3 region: CASSRGTGDEQYF. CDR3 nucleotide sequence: TGTGCCAGCAGCCGAGGGACAGGGGACGAGCAGTACTTC.

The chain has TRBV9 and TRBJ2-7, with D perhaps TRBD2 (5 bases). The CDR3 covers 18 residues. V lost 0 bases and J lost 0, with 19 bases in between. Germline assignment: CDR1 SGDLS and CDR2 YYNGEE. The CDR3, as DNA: TGTGCCAGCAGCGTAGCACCGGGGAACGGCCGCCTCTCCTACGAGCAGTACTTC. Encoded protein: CASSVAPGNGRLSYEQYF.

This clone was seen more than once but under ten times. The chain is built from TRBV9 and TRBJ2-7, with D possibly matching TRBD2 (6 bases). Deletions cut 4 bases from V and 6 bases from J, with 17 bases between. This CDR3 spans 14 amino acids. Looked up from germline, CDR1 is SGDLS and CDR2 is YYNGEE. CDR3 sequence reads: CASSLGTHGGEQYF. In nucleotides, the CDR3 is TGTGCCAGCAGCCTCGGGACTCACGGTGGCGAGCAGTACTTC.

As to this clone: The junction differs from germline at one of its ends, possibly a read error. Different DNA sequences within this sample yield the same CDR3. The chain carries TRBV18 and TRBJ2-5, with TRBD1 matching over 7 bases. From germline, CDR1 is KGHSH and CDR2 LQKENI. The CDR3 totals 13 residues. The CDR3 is CASSRQGRETQYF. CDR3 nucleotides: TGTGCCAGCTCACGACAGGGTCGAGAGACTCAGTACTTC.

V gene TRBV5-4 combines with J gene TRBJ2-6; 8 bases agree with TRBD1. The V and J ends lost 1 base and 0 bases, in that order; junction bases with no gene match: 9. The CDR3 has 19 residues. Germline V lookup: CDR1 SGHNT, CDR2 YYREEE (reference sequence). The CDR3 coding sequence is TGTGCCAGCAGCTTGAAAGACAGGGGAGTGATCTCTGGGGCCAACGTCCTGACTTTC. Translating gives CASSLKDRGVISGANVLTF.

The CDR3 sequence: CASSVLPGQGGPEAFF. DNA of the CDR3: TGTGCCAGCAGCGTGCTACCAGGACAGGGGGGACCTGAAGCTTTCTTT. This chain connects TRBV28 to TRBJ1-1; 10 bases line up with TRBD1. This CDR3 comprises 16 residues. Germline V gives CDR1 MDHEN, CDR2 SYDVKM. Losses at the gene ends were 6 bases for V and 6 bases for J; bases not matched to a gene: 13. The full variable domain, rest sourced from reference TRBV28 and TRBJ1-1, is DVKVTQSSRYLVKRTGEKVFLECVQDMDHENMFWYRQDPGLGLRLIYFSYDVKMKEKGDIPEGYSVSREKKERFSLILESASTNQTSMYLCASSVLPGQGGPEAFFGQGTRLTVV.

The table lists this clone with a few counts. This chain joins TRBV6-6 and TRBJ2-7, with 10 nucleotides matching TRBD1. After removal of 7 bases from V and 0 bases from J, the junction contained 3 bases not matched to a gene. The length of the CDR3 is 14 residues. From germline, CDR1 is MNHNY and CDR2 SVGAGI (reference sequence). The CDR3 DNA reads TGTGCCAGCACCCGGACAGGGGGCTCCTACGAGCAGTACTTC. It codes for CASTRTGGSYEQYF.

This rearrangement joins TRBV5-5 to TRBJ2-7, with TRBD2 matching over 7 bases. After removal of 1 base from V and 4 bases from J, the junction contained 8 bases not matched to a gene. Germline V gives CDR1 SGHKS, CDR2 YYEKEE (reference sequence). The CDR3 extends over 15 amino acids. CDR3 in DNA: TGTGCCAGCAGCTTGTCGGGGACTACCATATACGAGCAGTACTTC. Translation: CASSLSGTTIYEQYF.

The CDR3 sequence is CAMTGVLNQPQHF. CDR3 bases: TGTGCCATGACAGGGGTCCTTAATCAGCCCCAGCATTTT. The chain recombines TRBV10-3 with TRBJ1-5, with 8 nucleotides matching TRBD1. CDR3 length: 13 amino acids. V was pared by 9 bases and J by 4 bases, with 5 bases of the junction left unmatched. CDR1 is ENHRY, CDR2 SYGVKD, per germline.

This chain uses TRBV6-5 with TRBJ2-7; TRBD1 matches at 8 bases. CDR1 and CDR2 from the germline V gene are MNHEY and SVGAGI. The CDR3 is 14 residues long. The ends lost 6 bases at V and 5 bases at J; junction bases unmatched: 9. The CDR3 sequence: CASSRGQGGHEQYF. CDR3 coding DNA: TGTGCCAGCAGCCGAGGACAGGGCGGGCACGAGCAGTACTTC.

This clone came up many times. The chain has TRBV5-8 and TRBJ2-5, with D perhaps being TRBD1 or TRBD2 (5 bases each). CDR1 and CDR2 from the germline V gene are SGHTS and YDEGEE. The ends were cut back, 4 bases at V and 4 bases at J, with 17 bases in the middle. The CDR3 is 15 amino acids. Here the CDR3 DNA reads TGTGCCAGCAGCCTGGGGGTAGGGGAAGGAGAGACCCAGTACTTC. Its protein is CASSLGVGEGETQYF. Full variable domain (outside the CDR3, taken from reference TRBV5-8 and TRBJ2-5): EAGVTQSPTHLIKTRGQQATLRCSPISGHTSVYWYQQALGLGLQFLLWYDEGEERNRGNFPPRFSGRQFPNYSSELNVNALELEDSALYLCASSLGVGEGETQYFGPGTRLLVL.

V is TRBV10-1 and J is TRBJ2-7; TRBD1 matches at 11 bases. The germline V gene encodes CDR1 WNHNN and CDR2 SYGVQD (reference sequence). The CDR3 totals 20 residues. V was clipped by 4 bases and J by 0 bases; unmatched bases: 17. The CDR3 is CASSGHLDRGRGLGSYEQYF. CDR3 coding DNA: TGCGCCAGCAGTGGACATTTGGACAGGGGGCGCGGGCTTGGCTCCTACGAGCAGTACTTC.

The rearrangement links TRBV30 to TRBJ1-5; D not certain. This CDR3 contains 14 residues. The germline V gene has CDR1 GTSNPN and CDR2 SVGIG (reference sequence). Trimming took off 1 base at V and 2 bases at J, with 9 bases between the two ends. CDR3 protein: CAWSGEAGNQPQHF. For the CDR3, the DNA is TGTGCCTGGAGTGGCGAGGCAGGCAATCAGCCCCAGCATTTT.

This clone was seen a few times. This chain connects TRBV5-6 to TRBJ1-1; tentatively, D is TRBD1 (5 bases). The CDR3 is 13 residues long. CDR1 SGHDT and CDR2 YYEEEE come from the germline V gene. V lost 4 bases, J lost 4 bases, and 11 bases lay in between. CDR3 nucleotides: TGTGCCAGCAGCCCCAGGGTCGGCACTGAAGCTTTCTTT. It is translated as CASSPRVGTEAFF.

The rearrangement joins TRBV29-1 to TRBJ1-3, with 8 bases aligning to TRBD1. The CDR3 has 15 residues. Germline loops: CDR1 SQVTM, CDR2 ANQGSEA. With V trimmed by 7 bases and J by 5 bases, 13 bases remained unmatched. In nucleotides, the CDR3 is TGCAGCGGGGGGGGTACCGGACAGGGCAGAAACACCATATATTTT. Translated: CSGGGTGQGRNTIYF.

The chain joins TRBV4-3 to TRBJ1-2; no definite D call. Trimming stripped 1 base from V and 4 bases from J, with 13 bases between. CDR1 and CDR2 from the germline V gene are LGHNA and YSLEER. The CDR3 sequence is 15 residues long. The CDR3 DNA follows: TGCGCCAGCAGCCAAGTTGGTATCGGGTCCTATGGCTACACCTTC. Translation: CASSQVGIGSYGYTF.

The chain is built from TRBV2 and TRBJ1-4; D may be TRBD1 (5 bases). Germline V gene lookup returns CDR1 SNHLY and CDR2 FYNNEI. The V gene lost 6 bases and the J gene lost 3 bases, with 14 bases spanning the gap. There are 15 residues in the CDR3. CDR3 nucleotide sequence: TGTGCCAGCAGGGGGGAATGGGGGGCTAATGAAAAACTGTTTTTT. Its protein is CASRGEWGANEKLFF.

The CDR3 reads CAIRTTGQGYYEQYF. The CDR3 bases are TGTGCCATCAGAACTACAGGGCAGGGGTACTACGAGCAGTACTTC. The V gene is TRBV10-3, the J gene TRBJ2-7; TRBD1 might be the D (6 bases). CDR1 is ENHRY and CDR2 is SYGVKD in the germline V gene. Trimming stripped 6 bases from V and 3 bases from J, with 18 bases between. The length of the CDR3 is 15 residues.

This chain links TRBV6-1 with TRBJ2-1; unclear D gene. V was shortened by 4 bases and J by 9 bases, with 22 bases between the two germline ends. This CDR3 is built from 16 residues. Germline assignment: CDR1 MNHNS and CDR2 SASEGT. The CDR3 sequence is CASSGIRPIYNGEQFF. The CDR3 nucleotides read TGTGCCAGCAGTGGTATTCGCCCCATATACAATGGTGAGCAGTTCTTC.

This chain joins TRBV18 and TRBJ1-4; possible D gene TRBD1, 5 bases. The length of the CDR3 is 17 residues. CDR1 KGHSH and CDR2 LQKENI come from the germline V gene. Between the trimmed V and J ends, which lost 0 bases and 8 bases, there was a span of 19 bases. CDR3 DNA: TGTGCCAGCTCACCACCAAGTACCGGCCAGGGTGCGGAAAAACTGTTTTTT. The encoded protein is CASSPPSTGQGAEKLFF.

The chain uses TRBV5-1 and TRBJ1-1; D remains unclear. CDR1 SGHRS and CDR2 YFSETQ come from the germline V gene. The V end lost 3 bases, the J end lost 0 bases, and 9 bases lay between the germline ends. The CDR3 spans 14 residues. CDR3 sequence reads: CASSYDTLNTEAFF. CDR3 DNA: TGCGCCAGCAGCTATGACACCCTGAACACTGAAGCTTTCTTT. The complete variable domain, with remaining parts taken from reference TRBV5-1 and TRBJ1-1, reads KAGVTQTPRYLIKTRGQQVTLSCSPISGHRSVSWYQQTPGQGLQFLFEYFSETQRNKGNFPGRFSGRQFSNSRSEMNVSTLELGDSALYLCASSYDTLNTEAFFGQGTRLTVV.

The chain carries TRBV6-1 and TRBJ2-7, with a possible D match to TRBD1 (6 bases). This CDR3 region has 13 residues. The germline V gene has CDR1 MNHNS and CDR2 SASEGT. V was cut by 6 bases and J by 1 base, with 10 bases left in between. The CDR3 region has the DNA TGTGCCAGCAGAACAGGGCATTCCTACGAGCAGTACTTC. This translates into CASRTGHSYEQYF.

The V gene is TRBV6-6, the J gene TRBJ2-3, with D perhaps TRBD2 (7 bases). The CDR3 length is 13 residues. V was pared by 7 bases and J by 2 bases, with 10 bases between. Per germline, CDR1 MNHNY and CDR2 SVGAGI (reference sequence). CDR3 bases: TGTGCCAGCACTGCGGGGGCCACAGATACGCAGTATTTT. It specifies CASTAGATDTQYF.

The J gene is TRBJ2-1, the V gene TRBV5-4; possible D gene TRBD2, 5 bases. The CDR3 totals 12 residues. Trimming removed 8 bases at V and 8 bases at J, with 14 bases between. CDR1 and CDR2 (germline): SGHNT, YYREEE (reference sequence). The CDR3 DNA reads TGTGCCAGTGCGACTGAGAGGGATGAGCAGTTCTTC. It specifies CASATERDEQFF. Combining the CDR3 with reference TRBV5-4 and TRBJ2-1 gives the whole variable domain ETGVTQSPTHLIKTRGQQVTLRCSSQSGHNTVSWYQQALGQGPQFIFQYYREEENGRGNFPPRFSGLQFPNYSSELNVNALELDDSALYLCASATERDEQFFGPGTRLTVL.

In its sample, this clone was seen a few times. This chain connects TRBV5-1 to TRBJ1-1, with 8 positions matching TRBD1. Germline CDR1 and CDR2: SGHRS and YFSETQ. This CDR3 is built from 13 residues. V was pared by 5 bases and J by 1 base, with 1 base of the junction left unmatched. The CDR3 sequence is CASRGTGNTEAFF. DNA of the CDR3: TGCGCCAGCAGGGGGACAGGGAACACTGAAGCTTTCTTT.

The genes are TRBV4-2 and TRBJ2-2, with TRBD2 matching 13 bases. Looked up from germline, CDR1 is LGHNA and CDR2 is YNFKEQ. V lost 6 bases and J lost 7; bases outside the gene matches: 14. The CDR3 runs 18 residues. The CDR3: CASSRYTGTSGVVGELFF. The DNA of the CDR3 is TGTGCCAGCAGTCGATACACCGGGACTAGCGGGGTAGTCGGGGAGCTGTTTTTT.

This CDR3 reads CATSRSGFEAFF. CDR3 coding DNA: TGTGCCACCAGCAGATCGGGGTTTGAAGCTTTCTTT. The chain recombines TRBV15 with TRBJ1-1, with unresolved D. Per the germline V gene, CDR1 is LNHNV and CDR2 is YYDKDF (reference sequence). Trimming removed 2 bases from V and 7 bases from J, with 8 bases in between. The CDR3 length is 12 residues.

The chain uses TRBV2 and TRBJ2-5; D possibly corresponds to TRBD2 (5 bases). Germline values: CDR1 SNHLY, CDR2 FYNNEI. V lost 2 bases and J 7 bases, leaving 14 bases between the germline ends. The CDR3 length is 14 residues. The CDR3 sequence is CASSERREIVTQYF. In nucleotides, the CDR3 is TGTGCCAGCAGTGAACGCCGGGAAATCGTGACCCAGTACTTC.

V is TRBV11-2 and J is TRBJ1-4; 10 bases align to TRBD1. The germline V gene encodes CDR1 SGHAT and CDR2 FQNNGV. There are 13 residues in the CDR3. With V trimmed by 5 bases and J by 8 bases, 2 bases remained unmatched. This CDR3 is CASSQTGGEKLFF. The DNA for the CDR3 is TGTGCCAGCAGCCAGACAGGGGGCGAAAAACTGTTTTTT.

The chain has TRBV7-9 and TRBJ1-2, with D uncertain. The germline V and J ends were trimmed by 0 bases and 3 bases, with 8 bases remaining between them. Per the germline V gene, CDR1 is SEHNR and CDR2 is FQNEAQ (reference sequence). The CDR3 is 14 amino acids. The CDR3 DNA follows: TGTGCCAGCAGCTTAGCCAGCGTTGACTATGGCTACACCTTC. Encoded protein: CASSLASVDYGYTF.